These 5 T cell receptor beta chains originate from one sample sequenced in a study of blood T cell repertoires in COVID-19. Data came from immunoSEQ multiplex PCR; TCRdb stores just in-frame clones and leaves some out. The data show about 68,000 clones, roughly nine tenths seen once. Specimen: peripheral blood. The receptors originated from a man in his forties or fifties with COVID-19, enrolled during active disease.

The chain joins TRBV5-6 to TRBJ1-5, with D unresolved. V lost 0 bases and J lost 3, with 13 bases in between. Germline-derived CDR1 and CDR2 are SGHDT and YYEEEE. This CDR3 has 16 residues. For the CDR3, the DNA is TGTGCCAGCAGCTTGGCGGGTCATACCCTCAATCAGCCCCAGCATTTT. Residues: CASSLAGHTLNQPQHF.

The chain recombines TRBV6-5 with TRBJ2-2; a possible D gene is TRBD1 (6 bases). This CDR3 has 14 amino acids. CDR1 and CDR2 from the germline V gene are MNHEY and SVGAGI. V lost 6 bases and J 1 base, leaving 9 bases between the germline ends. The CDR3 reads CASRGQMNTGELFF. DNA of the CDR3: TGTGCCAGCAGGGGACAAATGAACACCGGGGAGCTGTTTTTT.

The rearrangement joins TRBV5-8 to TRBJ1-5; D is unclear. Trimming took 4 bases from V and 0 from J, leaving 17 bases between them. This CDR3 is 17 amino acids long. Germline values: CDR1 SGHTS, CDR2 YDEGEE. The CDR3 here is CASSPGWSLNSNQPQHF. CDR3 DNA: TGTGCCAGCAGCCCCGGCTGGAGCCTGAATAGCAATCAGCCCCAGCATTTT.

The CDR3 sequence: CASSEYASGITEAFF. The CDR3, as DNA: TGTGCCAGCAGTGAGTACGCGTCAGGGATTACTGAAGCTTTCTTT. This chain uses TRBV6-1 with TRBJ1-1; weak D call: TRBD1 (5 bases). The germline V gene encodes CDR1 MNHNS and CDR2 SASEGT. The CDR3 spans 15 residues. V shed 3 bases and J shed 5 bases, with 16 bases lying between them.

This chain uses TRBV21-1 with TRBJ1-6; the table assigns TRBD1, which was not confirmed against the DNA. TRBV21-1 constitutes a pseudogene. The CDR3 length is 10 residues. In nucleotides, the CDR3 is TGTGCCAGCAGCAAAGGACAGGTAGACTTT. Its translation: CASSKGQVDF.